The 15 T cell receptor beta chains presented below share a single source sample, sequenced in a study of chemoradiotherapy in HPV16-positive cancers. Produced via immunoSEQ multiplex PCR; TCRdb's table is partial and in-frame only. The sample consists of about 5,900 clones, roughly four fifths of them appearing once. Collection took place from a patient who underwent chemoradiotherapy. The receptors were gathered from a human donor with HPV-associated anogenital cancer.

This clone turned up a few times. The chain has TRBV19 and TRBJ1-6, with D possibly being TRBD1 (6 bases). The CDR3 loop spans 15 amino acids. Germline-derived CDR1 and CDR2 are LNHDA and SQIVND (reference sequence). V lost 6 bases to trimming and J lost 7 bases, with 16 bases between them. CDR3 sequence reads: CASRPTGIGNSPLHF. The DNA of the CDR3 is TGTGCCAGTAGACCTACAGGGATAGGGAATTCACCCCTCCACTTT.

V usage is TRBV7-9 and J usage is TRBJ1-1; the D is unclear. V lost 3 bases and J 4 bases, leaving 9 bases between the germline ends. The CDR3 spans 13 residues. Germline assignment: CDR1 SEHNR and CDR2 FQNEAQ (reference sequence). The CDR3 loop is CASSLKESTEAFF. CDR3 nucleotide sequence: TGTGCCAGCAGCTTGAAAGAGAGCACTGAAGCTTTCTTT.

The gene calls are TRBV5-1 and TRBJ2-7; 7 bases are shared with TRBD1. CDR3 size: 15 residues. Per germline, CDR1 SGHRS and CDR2 YFSETQ. The V and J ends lost 4 bases and 5 bases, in that order; junction bases with no gene match: 12. CDR3 bases: TGCGCCAGCAGCAAGGAACAGGGGAGAGGGAACGAGCAGTACTTC. It specifies CASSKEQGRGNEQYF. Full variable domain (missing parts from reference TRBV5-1 and TRBJ2-7): KAGVTQTPRYLIKTRGQQVTLSCSPISGHRSVSWYQQTPGQGLQFLFEYFSETQRNKGNFPGRFSGRQFSNSRSEMNVSTLELGDSALYLCASSKEQGRGNEQYFGPGTRLTVT.

The chain joins TRBV6-5 to TRBJ2-5, with D hard to call. CDR1 is MNHEY, CDR2 SVGAGI, per germline. The ends were cut back, 8 bases at V and 1 base at J, with 14 bases in the middle. The CDR3 loop spans 14 amino acids. CDR3: CASGPLRGQETQYF. For the CDR3, the DNA is TGTGCCAGCGGTCCACTAAGAGGCCAAGAGACCCAGTACTTC.

The V call is TRBV19, the J call TRBJ2-2, with D unclear. Trimming took 2 bases from V and 0 from J, leaving 7 bases between them. Germline-derived CDR1 and CDR2 are LNHDA and SQIVND (reference sequence). The CDR3 covers 15 residues. CDR3 DNA sequence: TGTGCCAGTAGTATAACTAACTCGAACACCGGGGAGCTGTTTTTT. This gives the protein CASSITNSNTGELFF.

This chain connects TRBV7-2 to TRBJ2-1, with D possibly being TRBD1 or TRBD2 (6 bases each). This CDR3 comprises 16 residues. The ends were cut back, 0 bases at V and 9 bases at J, with 18 bases in the middle. CDR1 is SGHTA, CDR2 FQGNSA, per germline. CDR3 in amino acids: CASSLARGGGGGEQFF. The CDR3, as DNA: TGTGCCAGCAGCTTAGCGCGTGGTGGAGGGGGTGGTGAGCAGTTCTTC.

This sequence joins TRBV7-9 and TRBJ1-2; no clear D gene. Germline V lookup: CDR1 SEHNR, CDR2 FQNEAQ (reference sequence). The CDR3 has 13 amino acids. V was pared by 5 bases and J by 3 bases, with 10 bases between. DNA for the CDR3: TGTGCCAGCAGCCCCTTCGGTCACTATGGCTACACCTTC. It yields the protein CASSPFGHYGYTF.

The DNA of the CDR3 is TGTGCCAGCAGTGAACAACAGAGCAATCAGCCCCAGCATTTT. Its protein product is CASSEQQSNQPQHF. The chain couples TRBV2 to TRBJ1-5, with D unresolved. Germline lookup yields CDR1 SNHLY and CDR2 FYNNEI. The CDR3 has 14 amino acids. V lost 2 bases to trimming and J lost 1 base, with 6 bases between them. The full variable domain, with the rest looked up from reference TRBV2 and TRBJ1-5, is EPEVTQTPSHQVTQMGQEVILRCVPISNHLYFYWYRQILGQKVEFLVSFYNNEISEKSEIFDDQFSVERPDGSNFTLKIRSTKLEDSAMYFCASSEQQSNQPQHFGDGTRLSIL.

This clone was seen a handful of times. The chain uses TRBV2 and TRBJ1-5, with TRBD1 matching 8 bases. This CDR3 has 14 residues. The V segment lost 6 bases and the J segment 5 bases; nucleotides outside the gene matches: 6. Germline CDR1 and CDR2: SNHLY and FYNNEI. The DNA of the CDR3 is TGTGCCAGCAGGTATTCGACAGGGGATCAGCCCCAGCATTTT. Translation gives CASRYSTGDQPQHF.

This chain joins TRBV30 and TRBJ1-2, with no clear D. This CDR3 has 17 amino acids. V lost 0 bases, J lost 4 bases, and 21 bases lay in between. CDR1 and CDR2 from the germline V gene are GTSNPN and SVGIG (reference sequence). In nucleotides, the CDR3 is TGTGCCTGGAGTGTAGGGAACAGCGGTGTGCTGCGCTATGGCTACACCTTC. Translation gives CAWSVGNSGVLRYGYTF.

This clone came up a few times. V usage is TRBV19 and J usage is TRBJ1-2; 7 positions match TRBD1. The CDR3 loop spans 16 amino acids. Trimming cost V 6 bases and J 2 bases; bases outside gene matches: 12. The germline CDR1 and CDR2 sequences are LNHDA and SQIVND (reference sequence). CDR3 residues: CASRYRGQAANYGYTF. Written as DNA, the CDR3 is TGTGCCAGTAGATATAGAGGACAGGCCGCCAACTATGGCTACACCTTC.

V is TRBV28 and J is TRBJ1-6, with D unresolved. From germline, CDR1 is MDHEN and CDR2 SYDVKM. This CDR3 is built from 16 residues. V lost 7 bases to trimming and J lost 1 base, with 14 bases between them. In DNA, the CDR3 is TGTGCCAGCACCCCTGCGGGTTGGTCCTATAATTCACCCCTCCACTTT. This encodes CASTPAGWSYNSPLHF.

The rearrangement uses TRBV9 and TRBJ2-7; D gene uncertain. The germline gives CDR1 SGDLS, CDR2 YYNGEE. V was shortened by 3 bases and J by 3 bases, with 10 bases between the two germline ends. This CDR3 is built from 13 residues. CDR3 DNA sequence: TGTGCCAGCAGCGAAGACGGCTACTACGAGCAGTACTTC. It translates to CASSEDGYYEQYF.

This clone showed up just once. This chain links TRBV6-6 with TRBJ2-7, with 7 bases fitting TRBD1. The germline V gene has CDR1 MNHNY and CDR2 SVGAGI (reference sequence). After removal of 6 bases from V and 0 bases from J, the junction contained 8 bases not matched to a gene. The CDR3 is made up of 15 amino acids. CDR3 region: CASRLGTDFSYEQYF. The CDR3 coding sequence is TGTGCCAGCAGACTGGGGACAGATTTCTCCTACGAGCAGTACTTC.

This clone was seen more than once but under ten times. The J gene is TRBJ2-1, the V gene TRBV5-4; D is undetermined. The CDR3 is made up of 15 amino acids. Germline lookup yields CDR1 SGHNT and CDR2 YYREEE (reference sequence). Trimming removed 4 bases from V and 5 bases from J, with 16 bases in between. CDR3 amino acids: CASSLVEVSDNEQFF. CDR3 bases: TGTGCCAGCAGCCTTGTAGAGGTGAGCGACAATGAGCAGTTCTTC.